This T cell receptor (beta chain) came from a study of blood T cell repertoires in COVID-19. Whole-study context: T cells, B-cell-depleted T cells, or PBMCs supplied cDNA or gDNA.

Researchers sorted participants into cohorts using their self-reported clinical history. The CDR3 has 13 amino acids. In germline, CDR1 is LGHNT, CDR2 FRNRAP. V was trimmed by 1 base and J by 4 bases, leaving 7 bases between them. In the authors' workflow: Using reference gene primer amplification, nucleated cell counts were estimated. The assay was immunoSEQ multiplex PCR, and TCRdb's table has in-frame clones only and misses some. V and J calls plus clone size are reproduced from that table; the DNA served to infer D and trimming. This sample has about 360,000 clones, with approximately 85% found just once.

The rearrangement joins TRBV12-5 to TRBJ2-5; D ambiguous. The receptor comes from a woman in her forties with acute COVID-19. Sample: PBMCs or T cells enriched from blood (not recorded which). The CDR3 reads CASGLGDRETQYF. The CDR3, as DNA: TGTGCTAGTGGTTTGGGAGATCGAGAGACCCAGTACTTC.